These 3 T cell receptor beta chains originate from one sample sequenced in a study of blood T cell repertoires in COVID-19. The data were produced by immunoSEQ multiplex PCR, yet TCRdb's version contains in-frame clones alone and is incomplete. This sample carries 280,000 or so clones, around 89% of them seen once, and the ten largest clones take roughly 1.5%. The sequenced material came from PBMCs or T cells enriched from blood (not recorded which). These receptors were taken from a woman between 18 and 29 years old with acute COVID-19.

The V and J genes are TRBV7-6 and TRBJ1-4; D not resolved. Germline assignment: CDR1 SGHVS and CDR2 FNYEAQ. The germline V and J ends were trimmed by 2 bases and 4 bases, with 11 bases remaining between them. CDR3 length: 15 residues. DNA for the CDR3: TGTGCCAGCAGCTTATATACACAGAATAATGAAAAACTGTTTTTT. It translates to CASSLYTQNNEKLFF.

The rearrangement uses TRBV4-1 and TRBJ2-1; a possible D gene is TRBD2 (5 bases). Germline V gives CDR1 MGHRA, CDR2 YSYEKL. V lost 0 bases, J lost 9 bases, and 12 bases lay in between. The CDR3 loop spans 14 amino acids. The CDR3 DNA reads TGCGCCAGCAGCCAAGAATTACTAGGGCCTGAGCAGTTCTTC. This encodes CASSQELLGPEQFF.

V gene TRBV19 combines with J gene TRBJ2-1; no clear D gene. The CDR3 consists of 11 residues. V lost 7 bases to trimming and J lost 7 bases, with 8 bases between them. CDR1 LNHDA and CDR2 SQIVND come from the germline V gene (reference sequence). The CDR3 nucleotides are TGTGCCAGTAATCTAGGTAATGAGCAGTTCTTC. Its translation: CASNLGNEQFF. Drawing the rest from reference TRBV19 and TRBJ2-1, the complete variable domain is DGGITQSPKYLFRKEGQNVTLSCEQNLNHDAMYWYRQDPGQGLRLIYYSQIVNDFQKGDIAEGYSVSREKKESFPLTVTSAQKNPTAFYLCASNLGNEQFFGPGTRLTVL.